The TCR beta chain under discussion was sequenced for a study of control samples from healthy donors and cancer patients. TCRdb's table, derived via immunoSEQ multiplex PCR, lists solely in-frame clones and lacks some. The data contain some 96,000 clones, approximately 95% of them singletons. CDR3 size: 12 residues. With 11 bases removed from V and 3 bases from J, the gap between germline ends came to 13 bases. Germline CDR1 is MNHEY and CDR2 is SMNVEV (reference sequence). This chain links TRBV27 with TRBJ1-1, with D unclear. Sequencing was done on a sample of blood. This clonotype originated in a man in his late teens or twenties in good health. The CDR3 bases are TGTGCCGCCCGGGCCAAGCACACTGAAGCTTTCTTT. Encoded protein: CAARAKHTEAFF.